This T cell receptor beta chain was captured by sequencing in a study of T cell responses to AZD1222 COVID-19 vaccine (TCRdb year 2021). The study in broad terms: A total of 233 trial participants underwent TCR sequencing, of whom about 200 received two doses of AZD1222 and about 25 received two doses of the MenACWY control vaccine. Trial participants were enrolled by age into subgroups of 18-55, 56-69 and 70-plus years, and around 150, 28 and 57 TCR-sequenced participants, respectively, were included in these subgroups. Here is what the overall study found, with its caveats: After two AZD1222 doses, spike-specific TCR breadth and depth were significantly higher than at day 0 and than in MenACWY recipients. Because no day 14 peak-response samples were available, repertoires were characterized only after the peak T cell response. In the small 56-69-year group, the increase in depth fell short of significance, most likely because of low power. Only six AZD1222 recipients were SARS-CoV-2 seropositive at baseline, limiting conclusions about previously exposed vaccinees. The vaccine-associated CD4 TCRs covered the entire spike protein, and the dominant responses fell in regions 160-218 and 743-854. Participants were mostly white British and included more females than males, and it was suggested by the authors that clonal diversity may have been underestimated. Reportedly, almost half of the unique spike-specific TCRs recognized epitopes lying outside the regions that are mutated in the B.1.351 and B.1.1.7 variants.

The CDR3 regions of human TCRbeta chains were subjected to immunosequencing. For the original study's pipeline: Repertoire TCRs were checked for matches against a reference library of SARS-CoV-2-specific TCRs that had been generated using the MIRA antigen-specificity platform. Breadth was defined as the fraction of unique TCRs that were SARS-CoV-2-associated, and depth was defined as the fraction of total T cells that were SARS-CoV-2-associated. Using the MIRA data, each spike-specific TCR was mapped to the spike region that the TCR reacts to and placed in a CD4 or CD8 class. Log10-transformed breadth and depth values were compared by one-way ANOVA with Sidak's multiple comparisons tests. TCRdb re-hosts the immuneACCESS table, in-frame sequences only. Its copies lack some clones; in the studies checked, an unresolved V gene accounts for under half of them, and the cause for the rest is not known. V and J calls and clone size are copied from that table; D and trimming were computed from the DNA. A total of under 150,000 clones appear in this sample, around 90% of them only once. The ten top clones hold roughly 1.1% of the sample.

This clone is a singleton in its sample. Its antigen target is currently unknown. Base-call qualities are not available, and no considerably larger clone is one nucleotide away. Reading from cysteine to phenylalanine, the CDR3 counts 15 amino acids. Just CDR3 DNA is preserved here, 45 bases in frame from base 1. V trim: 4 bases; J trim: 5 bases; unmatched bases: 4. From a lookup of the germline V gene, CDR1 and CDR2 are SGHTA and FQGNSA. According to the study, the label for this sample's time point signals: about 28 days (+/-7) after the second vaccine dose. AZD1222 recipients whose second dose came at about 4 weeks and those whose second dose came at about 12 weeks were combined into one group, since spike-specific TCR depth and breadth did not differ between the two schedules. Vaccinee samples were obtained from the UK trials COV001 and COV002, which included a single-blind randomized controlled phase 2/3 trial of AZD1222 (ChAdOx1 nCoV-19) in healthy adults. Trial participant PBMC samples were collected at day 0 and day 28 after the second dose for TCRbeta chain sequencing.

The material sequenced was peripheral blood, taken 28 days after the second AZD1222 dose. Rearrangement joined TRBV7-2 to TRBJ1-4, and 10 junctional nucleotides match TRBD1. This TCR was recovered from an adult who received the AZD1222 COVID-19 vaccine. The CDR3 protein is CASSSLGQGNEKLFF. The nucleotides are TGTGCCAGCAGCTCCCTGGGACAGGGGAATGAAAAACTGTTTTTT. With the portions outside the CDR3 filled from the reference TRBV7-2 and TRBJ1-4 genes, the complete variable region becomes GAGVSQSPSNKVTEKGKDVELRCDPISGHTALYWYRQSLGQGLEFLIYFQGNSAPDKSGLPSDRFSAERTGGSVSTLTIQRTQQEDSAVYLCASSSLGQGNEKLFFGSGTQLSVL.